The 13 T cell receptor beta chains reported below all come from one sample, sequenced in a study of shared clonotypes between healthy human individuals. Produced via immunoSEQ multiplex PCR; TCRdb's table is partial and in-frame only. This table holds around 2.1 million clones, 93% found once. Selected positively for CCR7 and CD45RO-negative, naive CD8 cells excluded terminally differentiated effector memory CD45RA+ cells. Sample: naive CD8+ T cells from PBMCs. These receptors came from a man aged 18-30 years in good health. Some clones in this sample may be carry-over from other donors' samples.

The chain links TRBV6-1 to TRBJ2-6; D is ambiguous. CDR1 is MNHNS and CDR2 is SASEGT in the germline V gene. V was trimmed by 8 bases and J by 3 bases, leaving 11 bases between them. CDR3 size: 14 residues. CDR3 nucleotides: TGTGCCAGCGCCTTGGGTAGTGGGGCCAACGTCCTGACTTTC. Translation: CASALGSGANVLTF.

The table lists this clone with a count of one. This chain uses TRBV13 with TRBJ1-4; no definite D call. Germline CDR1 reads PRHDT; CDR2 reads FYEKMQ (reference sequence). The CDR3 spans 15 residues. The germline V and J ends were trimmed by 5 bases and 5 bases, with 15 bases remaining between them. CDR3 protein: CASSLSSGNNEKLFF. CDR3 nucleotide sequence: TGTGCCAGCAGCCTATCCTCCGGGAACAATGAAAAACTGTTTTTT. The complete variable domain, with remaining parts taken from reference TRBV13 and TRBJ1-4, reads AAGVIQSPRHLIKEKRETATLKCYPIPRHDTVYWYQQGPGQDPQFLISFYEKMQSDKGSIPDRFSAQQFSDYHSELNMSSLELGDSALYFCASSLSSGNNEKLFFGSGTQLSVL.

V usage is TRBV28 and J usage is TRBJ1-1; weak D call: TRBD1 (6 bases). From germline, CDR1 is MDHEN and CDR2 SYDVKM. Trimming shortened V by 7 bases and J by 1 base, and 22 bases separated the two germline ends. The CDR3 contains 17 residues. The CDR3 region has the DNA TGTGCCAGCATTCCCCCTCCTTGGACAGTGAGGAACACTGAAGCTTTCTTT. This gives the protein CASIPPPWTVRNTEAFF.

This sequence joins TRBV9 and TRBJ2-1; 12 nucleotides align to TRBD2. V lost 2 bases to trimming and J lost 8 bases; unmatched junction nucleotides: 11. The CDR3 length is 17 residues. Germline-derived CDR1 and CDR2 are SGDLS and YYNGEE. The CDR3 DNA follows: TGTGCCAGCAGCGTGGGACCGGGACTAGCGGGTAGGGATGAGCAGTTCTTC. It yields the protein CASSVGPGLAGRDEQFF. Full variable domain (remainder filled in from reference TRBV9 and TRBJ2-1): DSGVTQTPKHLITATGQRVTLRCSPRSGDLSVYWYQQSLDQGLQFLIQYYNGEERAKGNILERFSAQQFPDLHSELNLSSLELGDSALYFCASSVGPGLAGRDEQFFGPGTRLTVL.

V and J are TRBV5-4 and TRBJ2-5; TRBD1 might be the D (7 bases). The germline V gene has CDR1 SGHNT and CDR2 YYREEE (reference sequence). Trimming cost V 5 bases and J 7 bases, with 27 bases left between them. The CDR3 loop spans 17 amino acids. The CDR3 DNA follows: TGTGCCAGCAGGGATGAGGGGGCTCGACTAGGTTCGGGGACCCAGTACTTC. Amino acid sequence: CASRDEGARLGSGTQYF.

This clone was detected only once. The DNA of the CDR3 is TGTGCCAGCAGGACGGGACAGAACCTCGCTGGCTACACCTTC. Its protein is CASRTGQNLAGYTF. This sequence joins TRBV6-5 and TRBJ1-2, with 7 positions matching TRBD1. Germline V gene data show CDR1 as MNHEY and CDR2 as SVGAGI. With 6 bases clipped from V and 7 bases from J, the junction kept 11 bases outside the gene matches. The CDR3 contains 14 residues.

The chain couples TRBV27 to TRBJ2-6; D perhaps matches TRBD1 (5 bases). The CDR3 is made up of 16 amino acids. Trimming stripped 0 bases from V and 2 bases from J, with 8 bases between. Germline assignment: CDR1 MNHEY and CDR2 SMNVEV (reference sequence). As DNA, the CDR3 is TGTGCCAGCAGTTTATCGTCAGGGACTGGGGCCAACGTCCTGACTTTC. As protein: CASSLSSGTGANVLTF.

This chain joins TRBV29-1 and TRBJ1-2, with TRBD1 as a possible D gene (5 bases). CDR1 and CDR2 (germline): SQVTM, ANQGSEA. CDR3 length: 13 amino acids. V shed 3 bases and J shed 5 bases, with 13 bases lying between them. In DNA form, the CDR3 reads TGCAGCGTTGATGACAGAAGTTGGTATGGCTACACCTTC. Encoded protein: CSVDDRSWYGYTF.

The rearrangement links TRBV27 to TRBJ1-2, with D hard to call. Trimming shortened V by 9 bases and J by 8 bases, and 19 bases separated the two germline ends. There are 13 residues in the CDR3. Per germline, CDR1 MNHEY and CDR2 SMNVEV (reference sequence). The CDR3 sequence is CASGPTSAGGYTF. The CDR3 coding sequence is TGTGCCAGTGGCCCCACTTCGGCTGGGGGCTACACCTTC.

The chain employs TRBV7-9 and TRBJ1-1, with D possibly matching TRBD1 (5 bases). CDR3 length: 18 residues. Trimming stripped 6 bases from V and 4 bases from J, with 27 bases between. In germline, CDR1 is SEHNR, CDR2 FQNEAQ (reference sequence). This chain's CDR3 is CASRNPTGLAPESTEAFF. In DNA form, the CDR3 reads TGTGCCAGCAGAAACCCGACGGGACTCGCACCGGAGAGCACTGAAGCTTTCTTT.

This clone was seen once. The identical CDR3 is also encoded by other nucleotide sequences in the sample. The chain is built from TRBV28 and TRBJ2-2; D is unresolved. Germline V gene data show CDR1 as MDHEN and CDR2 as SYDVKM. Trimming left V 3 bases short and J 4 bases short, with 3 bases between. The CDR3 extends over 12 amino acids. The DNA of the CDR3 is TGTGCCAGCAGTTTGGGCACCGGGGAGCTGTTTTTT. Translation gives CASSLGTGELFF.

The chain couples TRBV29-1 to TRBJ1-2; D remains ambiguous. V lost 4 bases to trimming and J lost 5 bases, with 8 bases between them. The germline V gene has CDR1 SQVTM and CDR2 ANQGSEA. This CDR3 has 11 residues. The CDR3 coding sequence is TGCAGCGTTGGAGTTGAGTATGGCTACACCTTC. Its protein is CSVGVEYGYTF.

The chain employs TRBV5-5 and TRBJ2-7, with D hard to call. Trimming shortened V by 1 base and J by 1 base, and 6 bases separated the two germline ends. The CDR3 has 13 residues. CDR1 and CDR2 from the germline V gene are SGHKS and YYEKEE (reference sequence). CDR3 protein: CASSLLGSYEQYF. Here the CDR3 DNA reads TGTGCCAGCAGCTTGTTAGGGTCCTACGAGCAGTACTTC.